The 10 T cell receptor beta chains listed next were all sequenced from one sample in a study of CD8+ T cells in alopecia areata. The sequencing template was cDNA reverse transcribed from extracted RNA. Here immunoSEQ multiplex PCR was the method, and the copy in TCRdb shows in-frame clones only, minus some. The sample has 170,000 or so clones, roughly 65% seen once. Source: CD4+ T cells sorted from blood, taken at week 0. All receptors come from a human donor with alopecia areata.

The chain employs TRBV23-1 and TRBJ2-7; no reliable D call. Being an ORF, TRBV23-1 has a function that is uncertain. There are 16 residues in the CDR3. Trimming took off 0 bases at V and 7 bases at J, with 19 bases between the two ends. The CDR3 DNA reads as TGCGCCAGCAGTCAATCTCACAGCATGGCTTTGTGGGAGCAGTACTTC. It translates to CASSQSHSMALWEQYF.

This clone showed up just a few times. The rearrangement links TRBV29-1 to TRBJ2-7; D is undetermined. This CDR3 comprises 12 residues. The ends were cut back, 6 bases at V and 6 bases at J, with 15 bases in the middle. Germline lookup yields CDR1 SQVTM and CDR2 ANQGSEA. DNA for the CDR3: TGCAGCGTGGCCCCCCAGATCGGCGAGCAGTACTTC. Translating it yields CSVAPQIGEQYF.

The chain carries TRBV7-9 and TRBJ2-3; D gene unclear. Germline V gene sequence: CDR1 SEHNR, CDR2 FQNEAQ (reference sequence). V lost 4 bases and J lost 2, with 7 bases in between. The CDR3 is 13 amino acids. The CDR3 region has the DNA TGTGCCAGCAGCTCATCTCCCACAGATACGCAGTATTTT. It encodes CASSSSPTDTQYF. The entire variable domain, with the rest obtained from reference TRBV7-9 and TRBJ2-3, is as follows: DTGVSQNPRHKITKRGQNVTFRCDPISEHNRLYWYRQTLGQGPEFLTYFQNEAQLEKSRLLSDRFSAERPKGSFSTLEIQRTEQGDSAMYLCASSSSPTDTQYFGPGTRLTVL.

The genes are TRBV2 and TRBJ1-2, with 12 bases lining up with TRBD1. Per the germline V gene, CDR1 is SNHLY and CDR2 is FYNNEI. The trim removed 6 bases at V and 4 bases at J, leaving 6 bases unmatched. CDR3 length: 15 residues. The CDR3 DNA sequence: TGTGCCAGCAGGGGGACAGGGGGCGTGATCTATGGCTACACCTTC. Translating it yields CASRGTGGVIYGYTF. The entire variable domain, with the rest obtained from reference TRBV2 and TRBJ1-2, is as follows: EPEVTQTPSHQVTQMGQEVILRCVPISNHLYFYWYRQILGQKVEFLVSFYNNEISEKSEIFDDQFSVERPDGSNFTLKIRSTKLEDSAMYFCASRGTGGVIYGYTFGSGTRLTVV.

The V gene is TRBV7-9, the J gene TRBJ2-3; the D call may be TRBD1 or TRBD2 (6 bases each). The length of the CDR3 is 16 residues. Germline CDR1 SEHNR, CDR2 FQNEAQ (reference sequence). V dropped 5 bases and J dropped 0 bases, with 15 bases sitting between them. CDR3 in amino acids: CASSLTGGTSTDTQYF. The CDR3 coding sequence is TGTGCCAGCAGCCTCACCGGGGGCACTAGCACAGATACGCAGTATTTT.

This chain connects TRBV29-1 to TRBJ1-6, with a possible D match to TRBD1 (6 bases). The germline CDR1 and CDR2 sequences are SQVTM and ANQGSEA. The CDR3 runs 13 residues. V was shortened by 4 bases and J by 5 bases, with 9 bases between the two germline ends. The CDR3 DNA reads as TGCAGCGTTGTACAGGGAGATAATTCACCCCTCCACTTT. This sequence encodes CSVVQGDNSPLHF.

The chain combines TRBV5-1 with TRBJ1-1; D gene uncertain. The germline V gene encodes CDR1 SGHRS and CDR2 YFSETQ. The CDR3 is 14 residues long. The ends were cut back, 1 base at V and 4 bases at J, with 11 bases in the middle. In nucleotides, the CDR3 is TGCGCCAGCAGCTTGTCGGGAGCCAGCACTGAAGCTTTCTTT. Protein product: CASSLSGASTEAFF.

This clone was observed a few times. The genes are TRBV25-1 and TRBJ2-3; maybe TRBD1 (6 bases). The CDR3 totals 15 residues. The V gene lost 4 bases and the J gene lost 1 base, with 12 bases spanning the gap. Germline V gene sequence: CDR1 MGHDK, CDR2 SYGVNS. In DNA form, the CDR3 reads TGTGCCAGCAGTGTGGGGGCACAAGGCACAGATACGCAGTATTTT. Translated: CASSVGAQGTDTQYF.

The chain combines TRBV4-1 with TRBJ2-2; 9 bases line up with TRBD1. CDR1 MGHRA and CDR2 YSYEKL come from the germline V gene. This CDR3 contains 16 residues. The V segment lost 2 bases and the J segment 5 bases; nucleotides outside the gene matches: 6. The CDR3 nucleotides are TGCGCCAGCAGCCAACGGACAGGGGCTCGGACCGGGGAGCTGTTTTTT. Amino acid sequence: CASSQRTGARTGELFF.

The chain carries TRBV7-9 and TRBJ1-2; TRBD1 is a possible D gene (5 bases). Germline values: CDR1 SEHNR, CDR2 FQNEAQ (reference sequence). V shed 5 bases and J shed 2 bases, with 15 bases lying between them. This CDR3 has 15 residues. This CDR3 reads CASSHQGIRNYGYTF. The CDR3 DNA follows: TGTGCCAGCAGCCACCAGGGTATCCGGAACTATGGCTACACCTTC. Looking up the rest from reference TRBV7-9 and TRBJ1-2 gives the full variable domain: DTGVSQNPRHKITKRGQNVTFRCDPISEHNRLYWYRQTLGQGPEFLTYFQNEAQLEKSRLLSDRFSAERPKGSFSTLEIQRTEQGDSAMYLCASSHQGIRNYGYTFGSGTRLTVV.